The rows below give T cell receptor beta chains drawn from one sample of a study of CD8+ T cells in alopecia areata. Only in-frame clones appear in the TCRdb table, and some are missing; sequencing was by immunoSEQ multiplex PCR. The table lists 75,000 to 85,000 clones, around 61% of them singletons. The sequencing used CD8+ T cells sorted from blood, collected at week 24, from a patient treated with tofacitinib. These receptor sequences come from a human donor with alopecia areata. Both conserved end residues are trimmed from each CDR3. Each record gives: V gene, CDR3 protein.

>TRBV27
ASSFVGGNEKLF
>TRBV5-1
ASSSPFSGDETQY
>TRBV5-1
ASSFNVRDSATNTEAF
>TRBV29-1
SVDPGSGDYNEQF
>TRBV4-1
ASSQVDSYYGYT
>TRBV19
ASRLSGTDTEAF
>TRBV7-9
ASSLPSGPEGYGYT
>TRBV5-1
ASSPLRDSYEQY
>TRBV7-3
ASSFNLGTEQY
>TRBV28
ASSYMENEQF
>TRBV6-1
ASSDPGQVNVDDTGELF
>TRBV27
ASSLQGNTYNEQF
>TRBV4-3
ASSHAGTGSYEQY
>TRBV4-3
ASSQDRGSSYNEQF
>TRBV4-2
ASSQDLAVTYEQY
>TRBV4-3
ASSLDRAYTEAF
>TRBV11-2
ASSLSYNEQF
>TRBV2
ASKVGVNTEAF
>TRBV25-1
ASSELGGYLAF
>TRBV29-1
SVGGQNTEAF
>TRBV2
ASSIGTTNQETQY
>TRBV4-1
ASSQGQRDEQY
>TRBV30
AWTRQSSYEQY
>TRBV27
ASSSDPSGGGYDTQY
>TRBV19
ASICVVAGNWGGCNEQF
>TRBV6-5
ASTGTSGTQETQY
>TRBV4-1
ASSQEVQGQFLSSYNEQF
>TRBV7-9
ASSLTGADQETQY
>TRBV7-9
ASSFLLGQAKNIQY
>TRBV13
ASSFQTSPYEQY
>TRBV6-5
ASSGTSASTDTQY
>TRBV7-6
ASSLTGTGTYEQY
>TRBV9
ASSKKGLAGLETQY
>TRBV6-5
ASGGPEQF